This T cell receptor (beta chain) derives from a study of CD8 T cells in Susac syndrome. At the level of the study: Patients with Susac syndrome were, at the time of blood collection, therapy-naive, maintained on corticosteroids, or maintained on intravenous immunoglobulin alone.

RNA totalling about 0.45 to 1 ug underwent reverse transcription with random hexamers. One entry per CDR3 protein, called by TCRdb with MiXCR from the immunoSEQ multiplex PCR reads. The top ten hold roughly 0.14% of the sample, which has about 120,000 distinct CDR3 sequences, roughly 95% seen once. CDR3 length: 17 amino acids. Per germline, CDR1 SGDLS and CDR2 YYNGEE. V was clipped by 3 bases and J by 6 bases, with 21 bases between them. Whole-study results and caveats: Clonal expansion did not appear in Susac syndrome CD4+ T cell repertoires.

Worth noting for this clonotype: Its antigen is unidentified.

The sequencing sample was made of CD4+ T cells from PBMCs. The chain couples TRBV9 to TRBJ2-2; D may match TRBD1 or TRBD2 (5 bases each). The sequence was collected from a human donor with Susac syndrome. CDR3 sequence reads: CASSAYRGAPAPGELFF. For the CDR3, the DNA is TGTGCCAGCAGCGCCTACCGGGGCGCCCCGGCCCCCGGGGAGCTGTTTTTT.